This TCR beta chain was recorded in a study of T cell changes during pregnancy in multiple sclerosis. There are 17 residues in the CDR3. V lost 7 bases to trimming and J lost 6 bases; unmatched junction nucleotides: 15. CDR1 LNHDA and CDR2 SQIVND come from the germline V gene (reference sequence). TCRdb keeps only in-frame clones here, not all; method: immunoSEQ multiplex PCR. The sample has around 33,000 clones, about nine tenths seen once. The specimen comprised peripheral blood, sampled in the third trimester of pregnancy. V usage is TRBV19 and J usage is TRBJ2-1, with 10 bases lining up with TRBD2. This clonotype was sampled from a female donor in good health, enrolled as a control in a pregnancy study. CDR3 DNA sequence: TGTGCCAGTACCCTAACCCCACCGGCTAGCGGGAGCAATGAGCAGTTCTTC. Protein: CASTLTPPASGSNEQFF.